The rows below give T cell receptor beta chains drawn from one sample of a study of cytomegalovirus exposure and HLA in healthy donors. Clones were sequenced by immunoSEQ multiplex PCR, and TCRdb holds only the in-frame ones, with some missing. The data contain about 140,000 clones, over 90% of them singletons. Sequencing input: PBMCs. These receptors came from a man aged 18 to 29 in good health and CMV-seropositive. CDR3s include the opening cysteine and the closing phenylalanine or tryptophan. The D gene is left open where the match is weak. Some rows have no size entry. The others give once, few or many, or a class for an expanded clone.

d_call j_call clone_size v_call cdr3_aa cdr3_nt
. TRBJ2-2 . TRBV5-3 CARSFVGVTGELFF TGTGCCAGAAGCTTCGTCGGGGTTACCGGGGAGCTGTTTTTT
. TRBJ1-2 . TRBV10-3 CAISAQQGPGYTF TGTGCCATCAGTGCCCAACAGGGCCCCGGCTACACCTTC
. TRBJ2-3 . TRBV11-2 CASSVYRDTQYF TGTGCCAGCAGCGTATACCGGGATACGCAGTATTTT
. TRBJ2-5 once TRBV9 CASSVATQSWETQYF TGTGCCAGCAGCGTAGCGACTCAGTCGTGGGAGACCCAGTACTTC
TRBD2 TRBJ2-7 . TRBV28 CASSFGGGSSYEQYF TGTGCCAGCAGTTTTGGGGGAGGGAGCTCCTACGAGCAGTACTTC
TRBD1 TRBJ2-1 . TRBV5-6 CASSRWTGTYNEQFF TGTGCCAGCAGCAGGTGGACAGGGACCTACAATGAGCAGTTCTTC
TRBD2 TRBJ2-1 once TRBV27 CASSFKSGRDNEQFF TGTGCCAGCAGTTTTAAGAGCGGGAGGGACAATGAGCAGTTCTTC
. TRBJ2-7 . TRBV4-2 CASSQAGYGGISYEQYF TGTGCCAGCAGCCAAGCGGGATATGGTGGAATTTCCTACGAGCAGTACTTC
TRBD2 TRBJ2-7 . TRBV6-1 CASSEPGGGSRPYEQYF TGTGCCAGCAGTGAACCTGGCGGCGGGAGTAGGCCCTACGAGCAGTACTTC
. TRBJ1-4 . TRBV6-6 CASLESGYEKLFF TGTGCCAGCCTCGAATCAGGGTATGAAAAACTGTTTTTT
. TRBJ2-7 . TRBV10-3 CAISESSYEQYF TGTGCCATCAGTGAGTCGAGCTACGAGCAGTACTTC
. TRBJ2-7 . TRBV11-2 CASSLVYRDGEQYF TGTGCCAGCAGCTTAGTATACAGGGACGGCGAGCAGTACTTC
TRBD1 TRBJ2-7 . TRBV15 CATSRGGQPYEQYF TGTGCCACCAGCAGAGGGGGACAGCCCTACGAGCAGTACTTC
TRBD1 TRBJ2-7 . TRBV7-9 CASSLVDRGDNEQYF TGTGCCAGCAGCTTAGTGGACAGGGGGGACAACGAGCAGTACTTC
. TRBJ2-1 once TRBV5-6 CASSLKYSSYNEQFF TGTGCCAGCAGCTTGAAGTACAGCTCCTACAATGAGCAGTTCTTC
TRBD1 TRBJ2-7 . TRBV15 CATSARGQDYEQYF TGTGCCACCAGCGCCAGGGGGCAGGACTACGAGCAGTACTTC
. TRBJ2-2 . TRBV4-1 CASSVYTGELFF TGCGCCAGCAGCGTATACACCGGGGAGCTGTTTTTT
. TRBJ1-3 . TRBV27 CASSPRTYGNTIYF TGTGCCAGCAGTCCCCGCACCTATGGAAACACCATATATTTT
. TRBJ1-2 . TRBV5-6 CASSRSGIPRANYGYTF TGTGCCAGCAGCCGCTCGGGTATCCCGAGAGCTAACTATGGCTACACCTTC
TRBD1 TRBJ1-4 . TRBV5-4 CASSFNRDRGRRANEKLFF TGTGCCAGCAGCTTCAACCGGGACAGGGGGCGAAGGGCTAATGAAAAACTGTTTTTT
. TRBJ1-1 . TRBV27 CASSLSRENTEAFF TGTGCCAGCAGTTTATCCAGGGAGAACACTGAAGCTTTCTTT
TRBD2 TRBJ2-1 . TRBV6-5 CASSRGRGEQFF TGTGCCAGCAGTCGTGGGAGGGGTGAGCAGTTCTTC
TRBD2 TRBJ2-7 . TRBV5-6 CASSLEGGSLSGSYEQYF TGTGCCAGCAGCTTGGAGGGCGGGAGCCTGAGCGGGAGCTACGAGCAGTACTTC
. TRBJ2-1 . TRBV19 CASSKTGYNEQFF TGTGCCAGTAGTAAAACAGGGTACAATGAGCAGTTCTTC
. TRBJ2-7 . TRBV7-2 CASSLDSGGGREQYF TGTGCCAGCAGCCTAGATAGCGGAGGAGGACGCGAGCAGTACTTC
. TRBJ1-5 . TRBV18 CASSPAGSNQPQHF TGTGCCAGCTCACCTGCAGGAAGCAATCAGCCCCAGCATTTT
TRBD1 TRBJ1-1 . TRBV13 CASSSPGQGNTEAFF TGTGCCAGCAGCTCCCCAGGACAGGGGAACACTGAAGCTTTCTTT
TRBD2 TRBJ2-2 . TRBV2 CASCSGLGTGELFF TGTGCCAGCTGTAGCGGGTTGGGGACCGGGGAGCTGTTTTTT
TRBD2 TRBJ2-1 . TRBV5-4 CASSLQRESDEQFF TGTGCCAGCAGCTTGCAGCGGGAGAGCGATGAGCAGTTCTTC
. TRBJ1-5 . TRBV27 CASSFRSEAGGQPQHF TGTGCCAGCAGTTTCCGATCCGAAGCCGGGGGTCAGCCCCAGCATTTT
. TRBJ2-2 . TRBV30 CAWSGLHRTGELFF TGTGCCTGGAGTGGACTCCATCGGACCGGGGAGCTGTTTTTT
TRBD1 TRBJ2-7 . TRBV11-3 CASSSDRGEQYF TGTGCCAGCAGCTCGGACAGGGGCGAGCAGTACTTC
. TRBJ2-7 . TRBV4-1 CASSLLPPQTGTPSEQYF TGCGCCAGCAGCCTACTACCGCCTCAAACCGGGACACCTTCCGAGCAGTACTTC
TRBD1 TRBJ1-4 once TRBV6-5 CASSYGDRAEKLFF TGTGCCAGCAGTTACGGGGACAGGGCTGAAAAACTGTTTTTT
TRBD1 TRBJ2-7 . TRBV15 CATSRDRGPYEQYF TGTGCCACCAGCAGGGACAGGGGTCCCTACGAGCAGTACTTC
. TRBJ1-1 many TRBV2 CASSPDTLNTEAFF TGTGCCAGCAGTCCGGACACCCTCAACACTGAAGCTTTCTTT
. TRBJ1-2 . TRBV4-1 CASSQWAIGSGYTF TGCGCCAGCAGCCAATGGGCCATTGGGTCCGGCTACACCTTC
TRBD1 TRBJ2-7 . TRBV28 CASIPGQRSSYEQYF TGTGCCAGCATTCCGGGACAGCGGAGCTCCTACGAGCAGTACTTC
TRBD1 TRBJ1-3 . TRBV4-1 CASSPGQGNPGNTIYF TGCGCCAGCAGCCCAGGACAGGGAAATCCTGGAAACACCATATATTTT
. TRBJ2-7 . TRBV5-1 CASSLAGLGGDEQYF TGCGCCAGCAGCTTGGCGGGACTCGGTGGGGACGAGCAGTACTTC
TRBD2 TRBJ2-2 . TRBV27 CASRRTSGNTGELFF TGTGCCAGCAGGAGGACTAGCGGGAACACCGGGGAGCTGTTTTTT
TRBD2 TRBJ2-1 . TRBV14 CASSQDSSGGSSYNEQFF TGTGCCAGCAGCCAAGATTCTAGCGGGGGGAGCTCCTACAATGAGCAGTTCTTC
TRBD2 TRBJ2-3 . TRBV19 CASSPGAGADTQYF TGTGCCAGTAGTCCCGGGGCGGGAGCAGATACGCAGTATTTT
. TRBJ2-2 . TRBV5-1 CASSLWRDSTGELFF TGCGCCAGCAGCTTGTGGCGGGATAGTACCGGGGAGCTGTTTTTT
. TRBJ1-1 . TRBV5-1 CASSSPGGEAFF TGCGCCAGCAGTTCACCCGGGGGTGAAGCTTTCTTT
. TRBJ2-3 . TRBV19 CASGQLSTDTQYF TGTGCCAGTGGACAGCTTAGCACAGATACGCAGTATTTT